These 5 T cell receptor beta chains came from one sample sequenced in a study of blood T cell repertoires in COVID-19. Measured with immunoSEQ multiplex PCR; TCRdb has only the in-frame clones, and not every one. The sample has tens of thousands of clones; 88% are singletons. Sequencing was done on a sample of peripheral blood. Receptor source: a human donor with active COVID-19. The donor label of this sample is uncertain.

This sequence joins TRBV5-6 and TRBJ1-2; D call uncertain. V gave up 0 bases and J gave up 7 bases, with 16 bases separating them. This CDR3 contains 15 residues. Germline CDR1 is SGHDT and CDR2 is YYEEEE. The CDR3 nucleotides are TGTGCCAGCAGCTTGGGGGCCGTCAACGGTCGTGGCTACACCTTC. Encoded protein: CASSLGAVNGRGYTF.

This rearrangement joins TRBV2 to TRBJ2-5; D gene ambiguous. This CDR3 is built from 12 residues. Germline V gene sequence: CDR1 SNHLY, CDR2 FYNNEI. Trimming took 1 base from V and 9 from J, leaving 9 bases between them. CDR3: CASSEGNGSQYF. CDR3 DNA: TGTGCCAGCAGTGAAGGTAACGGGTCCCAGTACTTC.

The V call is TRBV20-1, the J call TRBJ2-7; TRBD2 matches at 8 bases. The germline CDR1 and CDR2 sequences are DFQATT and SNEGSKA (reference sequence). After removal of 3 bases from V and 8 bases from J, the junction contained 15 bases not matched to a gene. The CDR3 is made up of 15 amino acids. The CDR3 DNA follows: TGCAGTGCTAGTGGGAGCGGGAGCGGGAGATCTAAGCAGTACTTC. It encodes CSASGSGSGRSKQYF.

V is TRBV28 and J is TRBJ2-5, with a weak D call TRBD1 (6 bases). V lost 3 bases, J lost 0 bases, and 11 bases lay in between. The CDR3 is 15 amino acids. The germline V gene has CDR1 MDHEN and CDR2 SYDVKM. The CDR3 DNA is TGTGCCAGCAGTTTTCCGGACAGCAACCAAGAGACCCAGTACTTC. Encoded protein: CASSFPDSNQETQYF.

The chain recombines TRBV5-5 with TRBJ2-7, with 10 nucleotides matching TRBD1. Germline V gene data show CDR1 as SGHKS and CDR2 as YYEKEE (reference sequence). V was clipped by 3 bases and J by 3 bases; unmatched bases: 9. The CDR3 is 16 residues long. CDR3 protein: CASSSPPGQGRYEQYF. The DNA of the CDR3 is TGTGCCAGCAGCTCGCCTCCGGGACAGGGGCGCTACGAGCAGTACTTC.